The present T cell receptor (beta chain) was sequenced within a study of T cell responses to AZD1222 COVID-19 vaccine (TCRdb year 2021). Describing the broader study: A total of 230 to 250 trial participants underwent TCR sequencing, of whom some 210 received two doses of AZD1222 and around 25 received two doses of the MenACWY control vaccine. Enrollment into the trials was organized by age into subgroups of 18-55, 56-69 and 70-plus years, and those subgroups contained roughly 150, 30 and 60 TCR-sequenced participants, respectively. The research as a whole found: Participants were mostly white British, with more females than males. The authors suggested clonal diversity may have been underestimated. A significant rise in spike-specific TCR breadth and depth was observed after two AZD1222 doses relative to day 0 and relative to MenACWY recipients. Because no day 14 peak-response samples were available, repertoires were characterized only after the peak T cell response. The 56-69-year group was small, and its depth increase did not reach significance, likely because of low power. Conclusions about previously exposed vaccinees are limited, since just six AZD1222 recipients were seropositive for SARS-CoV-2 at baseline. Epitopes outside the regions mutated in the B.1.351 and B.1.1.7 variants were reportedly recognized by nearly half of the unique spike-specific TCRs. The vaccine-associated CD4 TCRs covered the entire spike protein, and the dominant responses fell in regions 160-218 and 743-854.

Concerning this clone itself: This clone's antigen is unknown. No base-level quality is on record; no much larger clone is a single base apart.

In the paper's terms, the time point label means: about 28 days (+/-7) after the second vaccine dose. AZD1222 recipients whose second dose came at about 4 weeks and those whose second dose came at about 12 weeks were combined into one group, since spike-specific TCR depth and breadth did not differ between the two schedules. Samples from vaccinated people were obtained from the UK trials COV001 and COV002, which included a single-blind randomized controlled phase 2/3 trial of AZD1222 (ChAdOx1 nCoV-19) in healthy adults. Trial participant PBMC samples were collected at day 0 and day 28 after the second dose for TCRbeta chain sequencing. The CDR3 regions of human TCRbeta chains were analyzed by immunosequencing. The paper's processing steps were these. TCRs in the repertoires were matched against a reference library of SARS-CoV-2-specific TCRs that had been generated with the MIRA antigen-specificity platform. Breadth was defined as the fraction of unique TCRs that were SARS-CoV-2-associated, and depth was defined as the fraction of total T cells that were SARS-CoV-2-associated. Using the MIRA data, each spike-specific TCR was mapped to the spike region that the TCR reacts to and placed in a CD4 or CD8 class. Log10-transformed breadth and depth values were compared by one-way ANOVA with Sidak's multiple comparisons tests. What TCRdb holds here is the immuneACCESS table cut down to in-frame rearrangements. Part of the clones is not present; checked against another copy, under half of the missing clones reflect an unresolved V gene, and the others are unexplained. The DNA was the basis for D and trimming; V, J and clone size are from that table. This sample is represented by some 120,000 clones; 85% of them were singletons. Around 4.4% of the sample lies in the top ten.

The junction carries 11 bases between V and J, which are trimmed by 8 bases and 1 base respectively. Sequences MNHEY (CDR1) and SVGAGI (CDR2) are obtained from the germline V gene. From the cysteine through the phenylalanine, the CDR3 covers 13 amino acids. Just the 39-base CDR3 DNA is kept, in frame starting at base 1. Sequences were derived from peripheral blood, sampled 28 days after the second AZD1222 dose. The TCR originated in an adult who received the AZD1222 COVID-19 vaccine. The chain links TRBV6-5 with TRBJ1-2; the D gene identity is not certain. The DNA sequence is TGTGCCAGCCCTCCACCCCTTAACTATGGCTACACCTTC. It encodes CASPPPLNYGYTF.